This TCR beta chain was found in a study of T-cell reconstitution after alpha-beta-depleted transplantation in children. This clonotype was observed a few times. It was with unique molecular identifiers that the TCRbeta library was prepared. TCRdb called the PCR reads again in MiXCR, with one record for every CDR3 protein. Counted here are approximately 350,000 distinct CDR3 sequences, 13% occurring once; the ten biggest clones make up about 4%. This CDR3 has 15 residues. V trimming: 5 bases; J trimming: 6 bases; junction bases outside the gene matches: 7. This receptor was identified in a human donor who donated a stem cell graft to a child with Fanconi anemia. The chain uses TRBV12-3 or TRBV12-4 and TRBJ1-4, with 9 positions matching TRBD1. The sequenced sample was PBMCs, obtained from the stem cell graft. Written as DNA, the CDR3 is TGTGCCAGCAGTCCCCGGACAGGGGCTGATGAAAAACTGTTTTTT. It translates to CASSPRTGADEKLFF.